These 3 T cell receptor beta chains originate from one sample sequenced in a study of human T cells and chemical hapten exposure. TCRdb fed the RACE reads into MiXCR, producing one record per CDR3 protein. The sample has 35,000 to 50,000 distinct CDR3 sequences, 4.3% seen once; the top ten hold about 1.6%. Time point meaning: healthy volunteer bleed at 2 weeks. Unfractionated whole blood served as the source for total RNA extraction. The sample comprised whole blood. The receptors originated from a female donor in good health. Some clones in this sample may be carry-over from other donors' samples.

The table lists this clonotype with a few counts. This chain links TRBV18 with TRBJ2-2; D uncertain. The CDR3 sequence is 13 residues long. The germline CDR1 and CDR2 sequences are KGHSH and LQKENI. Trimming pared 2 bases from V and 3 bases from J, leaving 4 bases between. CDR3 in DNA: TGTGCCAGCTCACCAAGGGACACCGGGGAGCTGTTTTTT. This codes for CASSPRDTGELFF.

This clonotype occurred many times. The gene calls are TRBV5-4 and TRBJ1-1, with D possibly TRBD1 on 6 matching bases. Trimming pared 0 bases from V and 1 base from J, leaving 7 bases between. The length of the CDR3 is 14 residues. From germline, CDR1 is SGHNT and CDR2 YYREEE (reference sequence). Here the CDR3 DNA reads TGTGCCAGCAGCTTGGGGGGGGCGAACACTGAAGCTTTCTTT. It yields the protein CASSLGGANTEAFF. Supplemented by reference TRBV5-4 and TRBJ1-1, the full variable domain reads ETGVTQSPTHLIKTRGQQVTLRCSSQSGHNTVSWYQQALGQGPQFIFQYYREEENGRGNFPPRFSGLQFPNYSSELNVNALELDDSALYLCASSLGGANTEAFFGQGTRLTVV.

This clonotype was detected ten times or more. The chain couples TRBV6-6 to TRBJ2-7, with 7 bases lining up with TRBD2. Germline V lookup: CDR1 MNHNY, CDR2 SVGAGI (reference sequence). This CDR3 is 14 amino acids long. With 6 bases clipped from V and 4 bases from J, the junction kept 9 bases outside the gene matches. CDR3 sequence: CASSDRTRGYEQYF. In nucleotides, the CDR3 is TGTGCCAGCAGCGATCGGACTAGGGGTTACGAGCAGTACTTC.